These T cell receptor beta chains were read from a single sample in a study of cytomegalovirus exposure and HLA in healthy donors. Data came from immunoSEQ multiplex PCR; TCRdb stores just in-frame clones and leaves some out. Found here are 100,000 or so clones, roughly 69% of them singletons; the top ten hold about 2%. The specimen was PBMCs. These receptor sequences come from a human donor in good health. Each CDR3 is given with its conserved first and last residue. The order of the fields is CDR3 protein, CDR3 DNA, CDR3 length, J gene, D gene, clone size, V gene. The D gene is left open where the match is weak. Size is stated for part of the rows, as once, few or many counts, or as a class when the clone is expanded.

CDR3aa: CASRIGTGANTEAFF; CDR3nt: TGTGCCAGCAGAATAGGGACAGGGGCGAACACTGAAGCTTTCTTT; len: 15; j_gene: TRBJ1-1; d_gene: TRBD1; abundance: few; v_gene: TRBV6-1
CDR3aa: CASSSSDTFYEQYF; CDR3nt: TGTGCCAGCAGCTCCTCCGATACTTTCTACGAGCAGTACTTC; len: 14; j_gene: TRBJ2-7; d_gene: NA; abundance: NA; v_gene: TRBV7-6
CDR3aa: CASSRQGAQETQYF; CDR3nt: TGTGCCAGCAGCCGACAGGGTGCTCAAGAGACCCAGTACTTC; len: 14; j_gene: TRBJ2-5; d_gene: TRBD1; abundance: NA; v_gene: TRBV7-9
CDR3aa: CASSWGLHGLNTEAFF; CDR3nt: TGTGCCAGCAGCTGGGGCTTGCACGGGTTGAACACTGAAGCTTTCTTT; len: 16; j_gene: TRBJ1-1; d_gene: NA; abundance: NA; v_gene: TRBV5-4
CDR3aa: CASSLAPMAGEKTQYF; CDR3nt: TGCGCCAGCAGCTTGGCCCCAATGGCAGGGGAGAAGACCCAGTACTTC; len: 16; j_gene: TRBJ2-5; d_gene: NA; abundance: NA; v_gene: TRBV5-1
CDR3aa: CASSQDEGQANQPQHF; CDR3nt: TGCGCCAGCAGCCAAGATGAAGGCCAGGCCAATCAGCCCCAGCATTTT; len: 16; j_gene: TRBJ1-5; d_gene: NA; abundance: NA; v_gene: TRBV4-1
CDR3aa: CASSPRRGVSDTQYF; CDR3nt: TGTGCCAGCTCACCACGCCGGGGGGTATCAGATACGCAGTATTTT; len: 15; j_gene: TRBJ2-3; d_gene: TRBD2; abundance: few; v_gene: TRBV18
CDR3aa: CASSLNGGPTEAFF; CDR3nt: TGTGCCAGCAGTTTAAACGGAGGGCCCACTGAAGCTTTCTTT; len: 14; j_gene: TRBJ1-1; d_gene: NA; abundance: NA; v_gene: TRBV27
CDR3aa: CASSPTTGTVGYEQYF; CDR3nt: TGTGCCAGTAGTCCCACAACAGGGACCGTCGGCTACGAGCAGTACTTC; len: 16; j_gene: TRBJ2-7; d_gene: NA; abundance: NA; v_gene: TRBV19
CDR3aa: CASSSLSRQVATNEKLFF; CDR3nt: TGTGCCAGCAGCTCCCTCTCAAGACAGGTTGCAACTAATGAAAAACTGTTTTTT; len: 18; j_gene: TRBJ1-4; d_gene: NA; abundance: NA; v_gene: TRBV7-6
CDR3aa: CASSHISRGPADTQYF; CDR3nt: TGCGCCAGCAGCCACATCTCGAGGGGGCCGGCAGATACGCAGTATTTT; len: 16; j_gene: TRBJ2-3; d_gene: TRBD1; abundance: NA; v_gene: TRBV4-1
CDR3aa: CASIPPTGGGNTEAFF; CDR3nt: TGTGCCAGCATCCCCCCCACAGGCGGGGGGAACACTGAAGCTTTCTTT; len: 16; j_gene: TRBJ1-1; d_gene: NA; abundance: NA; v_gene: TRBV6-6
CDR3aa: CASSQQPTGSAYGYTF; CDR3nt: TGCGCCAGCAGCCAACAACCCACAGGCTCCGCCTATGGCTACACCTTC; len: 16; j_gene: TRBJ1-2; d_gene: NA; abundance: NA; v_gene: TRBV4-1
CDR3aa: CASSNRGSNGGYTF; CDR3nt: TGTGCCAGTAGTAACAGGGGATCTAACGGCGGCTACACCTTC; len: 14; j_gene: TRBJ1-2; d_gene: TRBD1; abundance: NA; v_gene: TRBV19
CDR3aa: CASRDRGVGETQYF; CDR3nt: TGTGCCAGTAGGGACAGGGGGGTTGGAGAGACCCAGTACTTC; len: 14; j_gene: TRBJ2-5; d_gene: TRBD1; abundance: few; v_gene: TRBV19
CDR3aa: CSGKGLAGGSTDTQYF; CDR3nt: TGCAGCGGAAAGGGACTAGCGGGGGGTAGCACAGATACGCAGTATTTT; len: 16; j_gene: TRBJ2-3; d_gene: TRBD2; abundance: NA; v_gene: TRBV29-1
CDR3aa: CASRGTGTSYEQYF; CDR3nt: TGCGCCAGCAGGGGGACAGGTACCTCCTACGAGCAGTACTTC; len: 14; j_gene: TRBJ2-7; d_gene: TRBD1; abundance: NA; v_gene: TRBV10-2
CDR3aa: CASSPDSQLGYTF; CDR3nt: TGTGCCAGCAGCCCGGACAGCCAGCTTGGCTACACCTTC; len: 13; j_gene: TRBJ1-2; d_gene: NA; abundance: NA; v_gene: TRBV7-9
CDR3aa: CAWSVWLAGGTDPKTQYF; CDR3nt: TGTGCCTGGAGTGTGTGGTTAGCGGGAGGTACAGACCCAAAGACCCAGTACTTC; len: 18; j_gene: TRBJ2-5; d_gene: TRBD2; abundance: NA; v_gene: TRBV30
CDR3aa: CASSAQVGDYGYTF; CDR3nt: TGTGCCAGCAGTGCGCAGGTCGGGGACTATGGCTACACCTTC; len: 14; j_gene: TRBJ1-2; d_gene: NA; abundance: NA; v_gene: TRBV28